The 18 T cell receptor beta chains below all came from one sample that was sequenced in a study of T cells in Graves' hyperthyroidism and ophthalmopathy. Authors of the study amplified TCR beta CDR3 regions from RNA transcripts. An initial round of RT-PCR targeting the TCR CDR3 relied on the HTBI primer set. TCRdb redid the calling of the multiplex PCR reads with MiXCR, one entry per CDR3 protein. The data contain about 690,000 distinct CDR3 sequences, 15% to 20% of them seen just once; the ten biggest clones take up around 15%. Sequencing input: blood. These receptors all stem from a man aged 45-65 years with Graves' hyperthyroidism.

This clonotype was seen only a few times. The CDR3 bases are TGCAGTGCTAGAGATCGCAGGGGGGAAAAATTATTCTACGAGCAGTACTTC. This encodes CSARDRRGEKLFYEQYF. The chain couples TRBV20-1 to TRBJ2-7; a weak D match, TRBD1 (7 bases). There are 17 residues in the CDR3. V was clipped by 0 bases and J by 3 bases, with 21 bases between them. Germline assignment: CDR1 DFQATT and CDR2 SNEGSKA (reference sequence).

The rearrangement links TRBV6-1 to TRBJ1-2; the match to TRBD1 covers 7 bases. Losses at the gene ends were 6 bases for V and 4 bases for J; bases not matched to a gene: 14. CDR1 is MNHNS and CDR2 is SASEGT in the germline V gene. This CDR3 has 16 amino acids. The CDR3 sequence: CASSPRTGEGAYGYTF. Written as DNA, the CDR3 is TGTGCCAGCAGCCCACGGACAGGAGAGGGGGCCTATGGCTACACCTTC.

This clonotype is a singleton in its sample. This may come from a read error, since a much larger clone is one base off. In DNA, the CDR3 is TGTGCCAGCAGCTTTTTTGGTCAGGAGGACGGCTACACCTTC. It encodes CASSFFGQEDGYTF. V and J are TRBV11-2 and TRBJ1-2, with unresolved D. Trimming shortened V by 3 bases and J by 8 bases, and 16 bases separated the two germline ends. Germline lookup yields CDR1 SGHAT and CDR2 FQNNGV. The CDR3 loop spans 14 amino acids.

This clonotype was observed at least ten times. J is TRBJ1-4 and V is TRBV7-2; possible D gene TRBD1, 5 bases. Germline CDR1 is SGHTA and CDR2 is FQGNSA. This CDR3 contains 14 residues. Trimming removed 5 bases at V and 4 bases at J, with 11 bases between. As DNA, the CDR3 is TGTGCCAGCAGCGGTACAGGTTTTAATGAAAAACTGTTTTTT. It codes for CASSGTGFNEKLFF. Combining the CDR3 with reference TRBV7-2 and TRBJ1-4 gives the whole variable domain GAGVSQSPSNKVTEKGKDVELRCDPISGHTALYWYRQSLGQGLEFLIYFQGNSAPDKSGLPSDRFSAERTGGSVSTLTIQRTQQEDSAVYLCASSGTGFNEKLFFGSGTQLSVL.

This clonotype was recorded at least ten times. V is TRBV12-3 or TRBV12-4 and J is TRBJ2-2; TRBD1 matches 8 bases. There are 15 residues in the CDR3. The V and J ends lost 6 bases and 6 bases, in that order; junction bases with no gene match: 9. The CDR3 sequence: CASRPPQGEAGELFF. DNA for the CDR3: TGTGCCAGCAGGCCACCACAGGGGGAGGCCGGGGAGCTGTTTTTT.

The rearrangement links TRBV11-2 to TRBJ1-5; D gene uncertain. V gave up 5 bases and J gave up 1 base, with 12 bases separating them. Per germline, CDR1 SGHAT and CDR2 FQNNGV. The CDR3 is made up of 15 amino acids. The CDR3 loop reads CASSLLIGSNQPQHF. Here the CDR3 DNA reads TGTGCCAGCAGCCTGCTCATAGGGAGCAATCAGCCCCAGCATTTT.

This clonotype occurred a few times. The genes are TRBV7-8 and TRBJ2-1; 13 nucleotides line up with TRBD2. Germline loops: CDR1 SGHVS, CDR2 FQNEAQ. V was clipped by 4 bases and J by 13 bases; unmatched bases: 7. CDR3 length: 14 residues. This chain's CDR3 is CASSSTRTSGRQFF. DNA for the CDR3: TGTGCCAGCAGCTCAACCCGGACTAGCGGGAGACAGTTCTTC.

This rearrangement joins TRBV7-3 to TRBJ2-4, with unresolved D. Germline CDR1 is SGHTA and CDR2 is FQGTGA. V was shortened by 4 bases and J by 0 bases, with 13 bases between the two germline ends. The CDR3 covers 16 residues. DNA for the CDR3: TGTGCCAGCAGCTCCTCCATCGTGACAGCCAAAAACATTCAGTACTTC. This gives the protein CASSSSIVTAKNIQYF.

The sample holds many counts of this clonotype. This chain connects TRBV7-3 to TRBJ2-3; D is uncertain. Germline values: CDR1 SGHTA, CDR2 FQGTGA. The CDR3 totals 13 residues. Trimming stripped 3 bases from V and 7 bases from J, with 11 bases between. CDR3 DNA sequence: TGTGCCAGCAGCTTCTCACAGTCTAATACGCAGTATTTT. Encoded protein: CASSFSQSNTQYF.

The chain links TRBV4-2 to TRBJ2-3, with 10 bases aligning to TRBD2. The germline V gene encodes CDR1 LGHNA and CDR2 YNFKEQ. Trimming at V came to 5 bases and at J to 5 bases, leaving 7 bases not matched to a gene. This CDR3 region has 15 residues. CDR3 nucleotides: TGTGCCAGCAGCTCCCAACTAGCGGGAATAGATACGCAGTATTTT. It encodes CASSSQLAGIDTQYF.

A few counts support this clonotype. The chain is built from TRBV6-5 and TRBJ1-1; D perhaps matches TRBD1 (5 bases). With 6 bases removed from V and 7 bases from J, the gap between germline ends came to 18 bases. Germline loops: CDR1 MNHEY, CDR2 SVGAGI. CDR3 length equals 14 residues. CDR3 amino acids: CASSYVQGPIEAFF. CDR3 DNA: TGTGCCAGCAGCTACGTTCAGGGCCCTATTGAAGCTTTCTTT.

The V call is TRBV5-1, the J call TRBJ2-3; 10 bases match TRBD2. The CDR3 consists of 15 residues. Trimming removed 2 bases from V and 6 bases from J; junction bases left unmatched: 6. Germline assignment: CDR1 SGHRS and CDR2 YFSETQ. The CDR3 reads CASSLIAGGMDTQYF. DNA for the CDR3: TGCGCCAGCAGCTTAATAGCGGGAGGTATGGATACGCAGTATTTT. Variable domain in full (rest from reference TRBV5-1 and TRBJ2-3): KAGVTQTPRYLIKTRGQQVTLSCSPISGHRSVSWYQQTPGQGLQFLFEYFSETQRNKGNFPGRFSGRQFSNSRSEMNVSTLELGDSALYLCASSLIAGGMDTQYFGPGTRLTVL.

This clonotype was picked up many times. The chain recombines TRBV2 with TRBJ2-5; D is perhaps TRBD1 (5 bases). Per germline, CDR1 SNHLY and CDR2 FYNNEI. The CDR3 has 16 residues. V dropped 1 base and J dropped 0 bases, with 12 bases sitting between them. CDR3 nucleotide sequence: TGTGCCAGCAGTGAAGGGGCAGGGCTAAACCAAGAGACCCAGTACTTC. It specifies CASSEGAGLNQETQYF.

In nucleotides, the CDR3 is TGCGCCAGCAGTGAGTCCGCAGGCTACGAGCAGTACTTC. It is translated as CASSESAGYEQYF. The chain recombines TRBV10-1 with TRBJ2-7; D is ambiguous. Germline V gene lookup returns CDR1 WNHNN and CDR2 SYGVQD (reference sequence). Trimming pared 0 bases from V and 3 bases from J, leaving 6 bases between. The CDR3 is 13 amino acids.

V usage is TRBV12-3 or TRBV12-4 and J usage is TRBJ1-5; TRBD1 matches 12 bases. This CDR3 is built from 21 residues. J lost 1 base, V lost 6 bases, and 19 bases had no gene match. The CDR3 reads CASSLHRAGTGGSGSNQPQHF. For the CDR3, the DNA is TGTGCCAGCAGCCTACATCGGGCCGGGACAGGGGGCTCGGGGAGCAATCAGCCCCAGCATTTT.

Note on this clonotype: This may arise from a read error, as a much more abundant clone is one base away. This chain joins TRBV12-3 or TRBV12-4 and TRBJ2-1; D possibly uses TRBD1 or TRBD2 (5 bases each). V lost 5 bases to trimming and J lost 5 bases, with 16 bases between them. CDR3 size: 15 residues. The DNA for the CDR3 is TGTGCCAGCAGTCCCTTGGGGGACGGCCACAATGAGCAGTTCTTC. The encoded protein is CASSPLGDGHNEQFF.

This clonotype has more than one count but fewer than ten. V usage is TRBV7-9 and J usage is TRBJ2-5; 15 bases agree with TRBD2. This CDR3 has 16 amino acids. Germline loops: CDR1 SEHNR, CDR2 FQNEAQ (reference sequence). Trimming cost V 4 bases and J 1 base; bases outside gene matches: 1. The CDR3 loop is CASSWGLAGGQETQYF. CDR3 nucleotide sequence: TGTGCCAGCAGCTGGGGACTAGCGGGAGGCCAAGAGACCCAGTACTTC.

This clonotype came up many times. At one of its ends the junction is not consistent with the germline gene, which may arise from a read error. The chain recombines TRBV5-1 with TRBJ2-3, with TRBD1 matching over 7 bases. This CDR3 region has 15 residues. The germline V gene has CDR1 SGHRS and CDR2 YFSETQ. Here the CDR3 reads CASSLGTASTDTQYF. The CDR3 DNA reads TGTGCCAGCAGTTTAGGGACAGCTAGCACAGATACGCAGTATTTT.